This TCR beta chain comes out of a study of human T cells and chemical hapten exposure. Study-level points and caveats: Patch test score rose with PT1 expanded TCR count, significant at thresholds 8, 16 and 32, not 4. Compared to controls, expanded TCRs made significantly more large clusters of similar CDR3s. No change in TCRs above 1 in 1000 frequency was produced by DPC sensitization.

Germline CDR1 SGHTA, CDR2 FQGNSA. CDR3 length equals 16 residues. V lost 5 bases to trimming and J lost 10 bases, with 24 bases between them. Time point denoted: pre-sensitization, week 0. Noted treatment: therapeutic diphenylcyclopropenone sensitization with weekly scalp DPC. It was from unfractionated whole blood that total RNA was extracted. This clonotype was counted at least ten times. Its antigen is not known. TCRdb re-called the RACE reads through MiXCR, storing one row per CDR3 protein. In the table there are more than 75,000 distinct CDR3 sequences, 8% to 10% of which are singletons. This specimen consisted of whole blood, obtained in connection with sensitization to the hapten diphenylcyclopropenone (DPC). This receptor was obtained from a woman between 40 and 50 years old with alopecia areata. Some clones in this sample may be carry-over from other donors' samples. This chain joins TRBV7-2 and TRBJ2-1; tentatively, D is TRBD2 (5 bases). This CDR3 is CASSAALAGLTGEQFF. The CDR3 DNA reads as TGTGCCAGCAGCGCCGCGTTGGCGGGTCTTACCGGGGAGCAGTTCTTC.